The clone carrying this TCR beta chain was counted between two and nine times. Germline-derived CDR1 and CDR2 are DFQATT and SNEGSKA (reference sequence). Unmatched junction bases numbered 5, after V lost 4 bases and J lost 6 bases. The length of the CDR3 is 13 residues. This entry belongs to a study of T-cell reconstitution after alpha-beta-depleted transplantation in children. Unique molecular identifiers tagged the TCRbeta library. TCRdb independently ran MiXCR on the PCR reads; one entry per CDR3 protein. The sample has roughly 500,000 distinct CDR3 sequences; approximately 30% are singletons. The chain couples TRBV20-1 to TRBJ2-1; 8 nucleotides agree with TRBD1. This receptor was identified in a human donor who donated a stem cell graft to a child with aplastic anemia. Sequences were derived from PBMCs from the stem cell graft donor, sampled from the stem cell graft. The CDR3 DNA follows: TGCAGTGCTAAGGACAGGGCCCCCAATGAGCAGTTCTTC. Translation: CSAKDRAPNEQFF.